Included here is one TCR beta chain sequence, with context. These data originate in a study of blood T cell repertoires in COVID-19. Profiling relied on immunoSEQ multiplex PCR, and the TCRdb table lists in-frame clones only, not all of them. The table records 150,000 to 190,000 clones, approximately 86% of them present only once. V gave up 3 bases and J gave up 1 base, with 28 bases separating them. The CDR3 contains 20 residues. CDR1 and CDR2 from the germline V gene are SGHVS and FQNEAQ. The sequenced sample was peripheral blood. This clonotype originated in a woman between 70 and 85 years old with acute or convalescent COVID-19. The gene calls are TRBV7-8 and TRBJ2-7; D is possibly TRBD1 (6 bases). The CDR3 protein is CASSFSRGGWAREGSYEQYF. The CDR3 DNA is TGTGCCAGCAGCTTTTCCAGAGGGGGATGGGCCAGGGAAGGGTCCTACGAGCAGTACTTC.